A single T cell receptor (beta chain) is shown here with its context. CDR1 SGHVS and CDR2 FNYEAQ come from the germline V gene. The junction had 11 bases not matched to a gene; V was cut back by 5 bases and J by 9 bases. This CDR3 contains 16 residues. This record comes from a study of cytomegalovirus exposure and HLA in healthy donors. Researchers ran the PCR with 60 Vbeta and 13 Jbeta primers. As processed by the authors: In a later analysis, 80 million or so unique TCR beta chains included roughly 11 million shared by two or more donors. Some clones are missing from TCRdb's copy, which holds only in-frame ones; the method was immunoSEQ multiplex PCR. The V and J calls and clone size were taken over from that table, and D and trimming were inferred from the DNA. The table includes about 140,000 clones, about 66% detected once.

The source of this sequence is a male donor in good health and CMV-seronegative. This chain links TRBV7-6 with TRBJ1-6; 9 bases match TRBD1. Sequencing used PBMCs. Here the CDR3 reads CASSPGPGTGTSPLHF. For the CDR3, the DNA is TGTGCCAGCAGCCCAGGCCCCGGGACAGGGACTTCACCCCTCCACTTT.